Below are 12 T cell receptor beta chains sequenced from a single sample in a study of shared clonotypes between healthy human individuals. Profiling relied on immunoSEQ multiplex PCR, and the TCRdb table lists in-frame clones only, not all of them. The sample lists about 2.4 million clones; 93% were seen once. Source material: naive CD4+ T cells from PBMCs. Subset meaning: CD45RA+ positively selected. The receptors stem from a man in his late teens or twenties in good health. Some clones in this sample may be carry-over from other donors' samples.

Note on this clone: Within the sample, other DNA sequences also encode this same CDR3. V gene TRBV30 combines with J gene TRBJ1-5; D gene uncertain. This CDR3 region has 12 residues. CDR1 and CDR2 from the germline V gene are GTSNPN and SVGIG (reference sequence). The ends were cut back, 2 bases at V and 2 bases at J, with 4 bases in the middle. The CDR3 reads CAWSKGNQPQHF. The CDR3 DNA reads TGTGCCTGGAGTAAGGGCAATCAGCCCCAGCATTTT.

Details on this clone: Other nucleotide sequences in the sample specify the same CDR3. This chain connects TRBV6-6 to TRBJ1-5; weak D call: TRBD1 (5 bases). The CDR3 extends over 14 amino acids. Per germline, CDR1 MNHNY and CDR2 SVGAGI (reference sequence). Deletions cut 5 bases from V and 2 bases from J, with 10 bases between. Here the CDR3 DNA reads TGTGCCAGCAGTAGTAGGGGAGGCAATCAGCCCCAGCATTTT. This gives the protein CASSSRGGNQPQHF.

This chain connects TRBV6-1 to TRBJ1-3; no definite D call. The CDR3 contains 14 residues. CDR1 and CDR2 from the germline V gene are MNHNS and SASEGT. The V end was cut by 2 bases, the J end by 2 bases, with 7 bases between. The CDR3 here is CASSERPAGNTIYF. CDR3 nucleotide sequence: TGTGCCAGCAGTGAACGGCCAGCTGGAAACACCATATATTTT.

This chain uses TRBV29-1 with TRBJ1-2; 8 bases line up with TRBD1. The ends lost 6 bases at V and 7 bases at J; junction bases unmatched: 7. CDR1 and CDR2 from the germline V gene are SQVTM and ANQGSEA. This CDR3 comprises 12 residues. Here the CDR3 DNA reads TGCAGCGTAGGGACAGGTCCCGGTGGCTACACCTTC. It translates to CSVGTGPGGYTF.

The V and J genes are TRBV7-9 and TRBJ2-7; 8 bases match TRBD2. This CDR3 region has 14 residues. V lost 3 bases to trimming and J lost 2 bases; unmatched junction nucleotides: 3. Germline values: CDR1 SEHNR, CDR2 FQNEAQ (reference sequence). CDR3 sequence reads: CASSFSGNTYEQYF. In nucleotides, the CDR3 is TGTGCCAGCAGCTTTAGCGGGAACACCTACGAGCAGTACTTC.

This chain joins TRBV5-1 and TRBJ2-5; TRBD2 is a possible D gene (6 bases). This CDR3 region has 14 residues. The V gene lost 4 bases and the J gene lost 5 bases, with 15 bases spanning the gap. From germline, CDR1 is SGHRS and CDR2 YFSETQ. This chain's CDR3 is CASSTGEVQETQYF. The CDR3 DNA reads as TGCGCCAGCAGCACTGGGGAGGTCCAGGAGACCCAGTACTTC. Together with reference TRBV5-1 and TRBJ2-5, the CDR3 gives the full variable domain: KAGVTQTPRYLIKTRGQQVTLSCSPISGHRSVSWYQQTPGQGLQFLFEYFSETQRNKGNFPGRFSGRQFSNSRSEMNVSTLELGDSALYLCASSTGEVQETQYFGPGTRLLVL.

The chain uses TRBV15 and TRBJ2-1; tentatively, D is TRBD2 (6 bases). The germline V gene encodes CDR1 LNHNV and CDR2 YYDKDF (reference sequence). Trimming removed 4 bases from V and 2 bases from J, with 15 bases in between. The CDR3 is 16 amino acids. The CDR3 bases are TGTGCCACCAGCATTCGCGGGAAGGCAGCCTACAATGAGCAGTTCTTC. It is translated as CATSIRGKAAYNEQFF.

The rearrangement links TRBV6-1 to TRBJ1-2; tentatively, D is TRBD1 (6 bases). This CDR3 is 15 amino acids long. Trimming left V 2 bases short and J 7 bases short, with 17 bases between. CDR1 is MNHNS and CDR2 is SASEGT in the germline V gene. The CDR3 nucleotides are TGTGCCAGCAGTGAAAGGGGTGGGGGCGCCGGTGGCTACACCTTC. It is translated as CASSERGGGAGGYTF.

J is TRBJ1-3 and V is TRBV19; 7 nucleotides align to TRBD1. The CDR3 consists of 15 residues. With 4 bases clipped from V and 2 bases from J, the junction kept 5 bases outside the gene matches. Per the germline V gene, CDR1 is LNHDA and CDR2 is SQIVND (reference sequence). The CDR3 DNA follows: TGTGCCAGTAGTACGACAGGGATGGCTGGAAACACCATATATTTT. This codes for CASSTTGMAGNTIYF.

V is TRBV29-1 and J is TRBJ2-1; 9 nucleotides align to TRBD1. This CDR3 has 15 amino acids. Trimming removed 7 bases from V and 7 bases from J; junction bases left unmatched: 14. Germline CDR1 SQVTM, CDR2 ANQGSEA. The CDR3 sequence: CSASQGQGYRNEQFF. The CDR3 coding sequence is TGCAGCGCCTCCCAGGGACAGGGCTATAGAAATGAGCAGTTCTTC.

V and J are TRBV7-9 and TRBJ2-1, with D perhaps matching TRBD1 (6 bases). V was cut by 1 base and J by 0 bases, with 16 bases left in between. This CDR3 contains 18 residues. Germline V gives CDR1 SEHNR, CDR2 FQNEAQ (reference sequence). The CDR3 DNA sequence: TGTGCCAGCAGCTTAGGGTACGGTGGGACAAGCTCCTACAATGAGCAGTTCTTC. Encoded protein: CASSLGYGGTSSYNEQFF.

The chain employs TRBV6-6 and TRBJ2-4, with D possibly TRBD2 on 6 matching bases. The V gene lost 8 bases and the J gene lost 0 bases, with 17 bases spanning the gap. Germline V gives CDR1 MNHNY, CDR2 SVGAGI (reference sequence). The CDR3 spans 16 residues. CDR3 sequence reads: CASSNGGAQAKNIQYF. CDR3 in DNA: TGTGCCAGCTCCAACGGCGGGGCCCAAGCCAAAAACATTCAGTACTTC.